A single sample is the source of the 23 T cell receptor beta chains below, sequenced in a study of memory CD4+ T cells and cytomegalovirus serostatus. Single viable CD3+CD4+CD8-CD45RO+ cells were sorted as the memory CD4+ T cells. Libraries were prepared by immunoSEQ multiplex PCR; TCRdb keeps only in-frame clonotypes and omits some of them. In the table there are 70,000 to 95,000 clones, 80% of which are singletons. Material: memory CD4+ T cells from blood. All receptors derive from an adult in good health and CMV-seronegative.

The chain uses TRBV4-2 and TRBJ2-3, with unresolved D. CDR1 LGHNA and CDR2 YNFKEQ come from the germline V gene. Deletions cut 1 base from V and 2 bases from J, with 10 bases between. The CDR3 covers 15 residues. The CDR3 bases are TGTGCCAGCAGCCAAGGCTTAGACCCCACAGATACGCAGTATTTT. This encodes CASSQGLDPTDTQYF.

V is TRBV9 and J is TRBJ2-5; a weak D match, TRBD1 (6 bases). The germline V and J ends were trimmed by 1 base and 4 bases, with 20 bases remaining between them. The CDR3 extends over 17 amino acids. Germline-derived CDR1 and CDR2 are SGDLS and YYNGEE. CDR3 sequence: CASSVSTRGSYRETQYF. CDR3 DNA: TGTGCCAGCAGCGTATCTACGAGGGGGTCCTATCGAGAGACCCAGTACTTC.

This sequence joins TRBV7-2 and TRBJ1-2; D gene ambiguous. This CDR3 comprises 15 residues. Germline V CDR1 and CDR2: SGHTA, FQGNSA. V was trimmed by 5 bases and J by 0 bases, leaving 13 bases between them. The CDR3 region is CASSPVHGANYGYTF. CDR3 nucleotides: TGTGCCAGCAGCCCAGTGCACGGGGCTAACTATGGCTACACCTTC.

The chain joins TRBV29-1 to TRBJ1-6; TRBD1 matches 8 bases. V lost 4 bases, J lost 5 bases, and 4 bases stayed unmatched. CDR3 length: 14 amino acids. Germline V gene data show CDR1 as SQVTM and CDR2 as ANQGSEA. CDR3 nucleotides: TGCAGCGTTGGCCTGACAGGGGATAATTCACCCCTCCACTTT. Translation gives CSVGLTGDNSPLHF.

This clone has just a few counts. The rearrangement joins TRBV15 to TRBJ1-5, with a possible D match to TRBD1 (5 bases). The CDR3 spans 18 residues. CDR1 LNHNV and CDR2 YYDKDF come from the germline V gene (reference sequence). The germline V and J ends were trimmed by 3 bases and 1 base, with 19 bases remaining between them. CDR3 bases: TGTGCCACCAGCAGGGACACGCCTCTGAGGGAAAGCAATCAGCCCCAGCATTTT. The encoded protein is CATSRDTPLRESNQPQHF.

Only a few counts were recorded for this clone. The CDR3 protein is CASSLGDRGNSPLHF. In nucleotides, the CDR3 is TGCGCCAGCAGCTTGGGTGACAGGGGTAATTCACCCCTCCACTTT. The gene calls are TRBV5-1 and TRBJ1-6, with 8 bases aligning to TRBD1. The germline V gene encodes CDR1 SGHRS and CDR2 YFSETQ. CDR3 length: 15 residues. With 0 bases clipped from V and 6 bases from J, the junction kept 2 bases outside the gene matches.

This chain joins TRBV7-3 and TRBJ2-1; 8 nucleotides agree with TRBD2. Per the germline V gene, CDR1 is SGHTA and CDR2 is FQGTGA. This CDR3 region has 15 residues. With 4 bases clipped from V and 5 bases from J, the junction kept 7 bases outside the gene matches. This CDR3 is CASSSLAGRNNEQFF. The CDR3 bases are TGTGCCAGCAGCTCCTTAGCGGGGAGAAACAATGAGCAGTTCTTC.

CDR3 sequence: CASREPGTSGGNEQFF. CDR3 DNA sequence: TGTGCCAGCAGGGAACCTGGGACTAGCGGGGGCAATGAGCAGTTCTTC. This rearrangement joins TRBV6-1 to TRBJ2-1; TRBD2 matches at 14 bases. Unmatched junction bases numbered 7, after V lost 6 bases and J lost 6 bases. The V gene's germline CDR1 is MNHNS and CDR2 SASEGT. There are 16 residues in the CDR3.

The V gene is TRBV7-3, the J gene TRBJ1-6; D gene uncertain. This CDR3 comprises 14 residues. Per germline, CDR1 SGHTA and CDR2 FQGTGA. Trimming stripped 7 bases from V and 9 bases from J, with 16 bases between. The CDR3 protein is CASTELSLLSPLHF. As DNA, the CDR3 is TGTGCCAGCACCGAACTCTCTCTCCTTTCACCCCTCCACTTT.

The chain combines TRBV13 with TRBJ2-7; TRBD2 aligns across 11 bases. The CDR3 runs 18 residues. Germline V lookup: CDR1 PRHDT, CDR2 FYEKMQ (reference sequence). Trimming removed 0 bases from V and 4 bases from J; junction bases left unmatched: 11. CDR3 bases: TGTGCCAGCAGCTTAGGCGGAGCTGGGTCTAGCGGGGGGTACGAGCAGTACTTC. This gives the protein CASSLGGAGSSGGYEQYF. The variable domain in full, with the rest retrieved from reference TRBV13 and TRBJ2-7, is AAGVIQSPRHLIKEKRETATLKCYPIPRHDTVYWYQQGPGQDPQFLISFYEKMQSDKGSIPDRFSAQQFSDYHSELNMSSLELGDSALYFCASSLGGAGSSGGYEQYFGPGTRLTVT.

Written as DNA, the CDR3 is TGTGCCAGCAGCTTATCTGGGGTCTCCTACAATGAGCAGTTCTTC. This sequence encodes CASSLSGVSYNEQFF. V is TRBV7-2 and J is TRBJ2-1; no reliable D call. The CDR3 has 15 residues. The ends were cut back, 2 bases at V and 0 bases at J, with 8 bases in the middle. Germline-derived CDR1 and CDR2 are SGHTA and FQGNSA.

V gene TRBV19 combines with J gene TRBJ1-3; D gene uncertain. The CDR3 has 16 residues. V lost 5 bases and J 2 bases, leaving 16 bases between the germline ends. The germline V gene has CDR1 LNHDA and CDR2 SQIVND (reference sequence). The CDR3 protein is CASSARTNPAGNTIYF. CDR3 DNA sequence: TGTGCCAGTAGTGCTCGGACCAACCCGGCTGGAAACACCATATATTTT.

The chain joins TRBV30 to TRBJ1-4; possibly TRBD1 for D (6 bases). The CDR3 runs to 15 residues. V dropped 0 bases and J dropped 7 bases, with 15 bases sitting between them. Per the germline V gene, CDR1 is GTSNPN and CDR2 is SVGIG (reference sequence). This chain's CDR3 is CAWSVLRGRGEKLFF. Here the CDR3 DNA reads TGTGCCTGGAGTGTACTGCGGGGGCGCGGTGAAAAACTGTTTTTT.

V and J are TRBV9 and TRBJ2-2, with D possibly TRBD1 on 7 matching bases. In germline, CDR1 is SGDLS, CDR2 YYNGEE. CDR3 size: 15 residues. Trimming took 0 bases from V and 5 from J, leaving 11 bases between them. CDR3 residues: CASSVDQGGTGELFF. CDR3 bases: TGTGCCAGCAGCGTAGACCAGGGGGGAACCGGGGAGCTGTTTTTT.

The J gene is TRBJ2-5, the V gene TRBV11-3, with TRBD2 as a possible D gene (6 bases). The ends were cut back, 5 bases at V and 2 bases at J, with 15 bases in the middle. Germline CDR1 is SGHNT and CDR2 is YENEEA. CDR3 length equals 15 residues. The CDR3 here is CASSEGASAQETQYF. CDR3 bases: TGTGCCAGCAGCGAGGGAGCTAGCGCTCAAGAGACCCAGTACTTC.

This chain links TRBV11-2 with TRBJ1-2; the D gene is possibly TRBD1 (6 bases). Trimming took 2 bases from V and 8 from J, leaving 6 bases between them. CDR3 length equals 11 residues. CDR1 is SGHAT, CDR2 FQNNGV, per germline. CDR3 nucleotides: TGTGCCAGCAGCTTACAGGGGGGCTACACCTTC. Its translation is CASSLQGGYTF.

The rearrangement uses TRBV7-9 and TRBJ1-1; D unresolved. Germline values: CDR1 SEHNR, CDR2 FQNEAQ (reference sequence). The CDR3 runs to 12 residues. V was clipped by 7 bases and J by 5 bases, with 11 bases between them. CDR3: CASTKGGTEAFF. The CDR3 bases are TGTGCCAGCACCAAGGGAGGGACTGAAGCTTTCTTT.

The chain is built from TRBV7-2 and TRBJ2-3, with a tentative D call TRBD1 (5 bases). In germline, CDR1 is SGHTA, CDR2 FQGNSA. Trimming removed 5 bases at V and 4 bases at J, with 13 bases between. The CDR3 runs to 14 residues. Here the CDR3 DNA reads TGTGCCAGCAGCGGACGATTAGGGGCAGATACGCAGTATTTT. Translating it yields CASSGRLGADTQYF.

The chain uses TRBV7-2 and TRBJ1-2; perhaps TRBD1 as D (5 bases). The CDR3 has 15 residues. Germline CDR1 is SGHTA and CDR2 is FQGNSA. The V and J ends lost 5 bases and 4 bases respectively, with 17 bases between them. In DNA, the CDR3 is TGTGCCAGCAGCCCCCTCGCCAGGGCTTCCTATGGCTACACCTTC. Translation gives CASSPLARASYGYTF.

This clone was counted between two and nine times. The chain links TRBV6-5 to TRBJ1-1; unclear D gene. Germline lookup yields CDR1 MNHEY and CDR2 SVGAGI. This CDR3 is 12 amino acids long. V shed 7 bases and J shed 1 base, with 7 bases lying between them. The CDR3 loop reads CASTHKNTEAFF. CDR3 nucleotide sequence: TGTGCCAGCACCCATAAGAACACTGAAGCTTTCTTT.

J is TRBJ2-7 and V is TRBV6-5; the D gene is possibly TRBD1 (6 bases). Germline CDR1 MNHEY, CDR2 SVGAGI. The CDR3 is 11 residues long. Trimming pared 4 bases from V and 7 bases from J, leaving 8 bases between. In DNA form, the CDR3 reads TGTGCCAGCAGTTTGGGGACAGAGCAGTACTTC. Protein: CASSLGTEQYF.

The chain employs TRBV4-1 and TRBJ2-7, with no clear D. The CDR3 runs to 13 residues. V was pared by 0 bases and J by 7 bases, with 10 bases between. Germline assignment: CDR1 MGHRA and CDR2 YSYEKL. Here the CDR3 reads CASSQDASREQYF. Written as DNA, the CDR3 is TGCGCCAGCAGCCAAGATGCAAGCAGGGAGCAGTACTTC.

The chain is built from TRBV9 and TRBJ1-1; tentative D call: TRBD1 (5 bases). Germline loops: CDR1 SGDLS, CDR2 YYNGEE. The CDR3 is made up of 15 amino acids. Deletions cut 0 bases from V and 2 bases from J, with 11 bases between. This CDR3 reads CASSVDIQGNTEAFF. The CDR3 DNA reads as TGTGCCAGCAGCGTAGACATCCAGGGTAACACTGAAGCTTTCTTT. The full variable domain, completed using reference TRBV9 and TRBJ1-1, is DSGVTQTPKHLITATGQRVTLRCSPRSGDLSVYWYQQSLDQGLQFLIQYYNGEERAKGNILERFSAQQFPDLHSELNLSSLELGDSALYFCASSVDIQGNTEAFFGQGTRLTVV.